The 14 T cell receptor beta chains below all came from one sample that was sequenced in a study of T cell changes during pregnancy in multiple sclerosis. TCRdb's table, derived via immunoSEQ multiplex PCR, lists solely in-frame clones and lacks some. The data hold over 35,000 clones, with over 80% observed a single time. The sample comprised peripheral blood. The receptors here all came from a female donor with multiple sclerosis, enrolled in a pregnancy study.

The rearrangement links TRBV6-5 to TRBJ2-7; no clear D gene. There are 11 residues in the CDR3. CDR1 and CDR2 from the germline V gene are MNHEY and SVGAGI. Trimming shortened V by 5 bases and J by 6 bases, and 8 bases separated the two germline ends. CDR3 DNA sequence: TGTGCCAGCAGTGCCCCCCCCGAGCAGTACTTC. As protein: CASSAPPEQYF.

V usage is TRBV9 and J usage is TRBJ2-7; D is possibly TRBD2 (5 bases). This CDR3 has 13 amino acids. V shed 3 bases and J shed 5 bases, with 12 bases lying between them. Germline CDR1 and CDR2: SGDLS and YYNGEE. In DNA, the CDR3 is TGTGCCAGCAGCGCCGGGGAGCTAAACGAGCAGTACTTC. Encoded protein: CASSAGELNEQYF.

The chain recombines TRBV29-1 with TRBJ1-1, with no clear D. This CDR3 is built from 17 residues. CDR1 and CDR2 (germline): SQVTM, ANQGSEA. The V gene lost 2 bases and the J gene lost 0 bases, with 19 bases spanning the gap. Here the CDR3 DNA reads TGCAGCGTTGAACTGTTGGGCGGACCGACGCTGAACACTGAAGCTTTCTTT. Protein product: CSVELLGGPTLNTEAFF.

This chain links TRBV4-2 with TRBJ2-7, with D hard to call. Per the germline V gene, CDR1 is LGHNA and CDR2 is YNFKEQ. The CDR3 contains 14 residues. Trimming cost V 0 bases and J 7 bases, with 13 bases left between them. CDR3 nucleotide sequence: TGTGCCAGCAGCCAAGAGGCTCAGATTTGGGAGCAGTACTTC. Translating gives CASSQEAQIWEQYF.

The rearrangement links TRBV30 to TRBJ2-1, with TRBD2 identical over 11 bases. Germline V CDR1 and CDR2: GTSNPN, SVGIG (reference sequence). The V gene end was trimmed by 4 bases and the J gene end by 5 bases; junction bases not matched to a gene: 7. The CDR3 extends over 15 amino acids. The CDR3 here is CAWTLTSGTHNEQFF. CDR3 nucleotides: TGTGCCTGGACCCTGACTAGCGGGACACACAATGAGCAGTTCTTC.

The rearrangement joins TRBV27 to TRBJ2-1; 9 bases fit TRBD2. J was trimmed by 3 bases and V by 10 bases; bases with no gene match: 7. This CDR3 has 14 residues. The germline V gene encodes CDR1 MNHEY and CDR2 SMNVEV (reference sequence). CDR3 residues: CATGGGESYNEQFF. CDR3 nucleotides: TGTGCCACCGGCGGGGGGGAAAGCTACAATGAGCAGTTCTTC.

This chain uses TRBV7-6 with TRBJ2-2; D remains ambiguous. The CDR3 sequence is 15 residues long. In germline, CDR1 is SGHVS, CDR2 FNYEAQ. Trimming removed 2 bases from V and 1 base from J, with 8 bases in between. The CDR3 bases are TGTGCCAGCAGCTTAATACAGATGAACACCGGGGAGCTGTTTTTT. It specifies CASSLIQMNTGELFF.

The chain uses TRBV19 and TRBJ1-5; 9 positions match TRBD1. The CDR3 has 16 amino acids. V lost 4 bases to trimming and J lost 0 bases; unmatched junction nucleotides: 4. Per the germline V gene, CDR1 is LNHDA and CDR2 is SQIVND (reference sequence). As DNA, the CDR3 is TGTGCCAGTAGTAAAGGGACAGGGAGTAGCAATCAGCCCCAGCATTTT. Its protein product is CASSKGTGSSNQPQHF.

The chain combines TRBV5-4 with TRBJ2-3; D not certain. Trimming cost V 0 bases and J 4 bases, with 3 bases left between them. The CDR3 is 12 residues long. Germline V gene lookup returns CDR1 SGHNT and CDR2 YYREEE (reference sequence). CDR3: CASSLEADTQYF. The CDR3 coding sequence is TGTGCCAGCAGCTTGGAAGCAGATACGCAGTATTTT.

The CDR3 spells CASSAHSQGTEAFF. CDR3 sequence (DNA): TGTGCCAGCAGCGCACACAGCCAGGGCACTGAAGCTTTCTTT. This sequence joins TRBV9 and TRBJ1-1; weak D call: TRBD1 (5 bases). V lost 3 bases to trimming and J lost 4 bases, with 13 bases between them. The CDR3 is 14 residues long. Germline values: CDR1 SGDLS, CDR2 YYNGEE. The entire variable domain, with the rest obtained from reference TRBV9 and TRBJ1-1, is as follows: DSGVTQTPKHLITATGQRVTLRCSPRSGDLSVYWYQQSLDQGLQFLIQYYNGEERAKGNILERFSAQQFPDLHSELNLSSLELGDSALYFCASSAHSQGTEAFFGQGTRLTVV.

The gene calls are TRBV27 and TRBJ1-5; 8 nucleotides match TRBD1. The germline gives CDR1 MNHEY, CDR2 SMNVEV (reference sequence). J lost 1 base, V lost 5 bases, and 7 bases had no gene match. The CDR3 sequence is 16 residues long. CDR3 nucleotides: TGTGCCAGCAGTCCCCTGGACAGGGAAAGCAATCAGCCCCAGCATTTT. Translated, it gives CASSPLDRESNQPQHF.

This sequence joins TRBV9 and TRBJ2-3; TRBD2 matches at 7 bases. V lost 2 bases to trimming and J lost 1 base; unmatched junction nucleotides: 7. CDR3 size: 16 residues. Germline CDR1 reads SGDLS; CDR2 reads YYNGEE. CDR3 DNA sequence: TGTGCCAGCAGCGTGGGGGGGACCCCCCGCACAGATACGCAGTATTTT. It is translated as CASSVGGTPRTDTQYF. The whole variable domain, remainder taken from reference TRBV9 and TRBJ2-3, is DSGVTQTPKHLITATGQRVTLRCSPRSGDLSVYWYQQSLDQGLQFLIQYYNGEERAKGNILERFSAQQFPDLHSELNLSSLELGDSALYFCASSVGGTPRTDTQYFGPGTRLTVL.

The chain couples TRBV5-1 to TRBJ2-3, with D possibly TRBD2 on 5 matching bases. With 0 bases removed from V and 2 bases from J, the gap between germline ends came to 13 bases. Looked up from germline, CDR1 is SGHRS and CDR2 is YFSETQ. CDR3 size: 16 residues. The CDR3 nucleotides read TGCGCCAGCAGCTTGGCCGGGAAGCGGAACACAGATACGCAGTATTTT. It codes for CASSLAGKRNTDTQYF.

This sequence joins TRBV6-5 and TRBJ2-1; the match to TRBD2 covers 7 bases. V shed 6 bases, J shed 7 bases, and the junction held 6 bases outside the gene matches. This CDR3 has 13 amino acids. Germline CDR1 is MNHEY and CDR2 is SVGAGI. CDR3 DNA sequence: TGTGCCAGCAGCCCCCAGCGGGGTAATGAGCAGTTCTTC. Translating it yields CASSPQRGNEQFF.